Given below is one T cell receptor beta chain in context. This entry belongs to a study of CD8 T cells in Susac syndrome. Reverse transcription of about 0.45 to 1 ug RNA was carried out with random hexamers. With immunoSEQ multiplex PCR, TCR beta CDR3 was amplified across 54 Vbeta and 13 Jbeta. TCRdb analysed the immunoSEQ multiplex PCR reads with MiXCR anew, one entry per CDR3 protein. The profile shows 250,000 to 300,000 distinct CDR3 sequences, 70% to 90% of them singletons. Sequencing of TCR beta drew on CD8+ and CD4+ T cells from blood. CD8+ and CD4+ T cells were negatively isolated; TEMRA cells were FACS-enriched. This CDR3 spans 14 amino acids. Trimming took 6 bases from V and 4 from J; bases not matched to a gene: 8. Germline values: CDR1 MNHNS, CDR2 SASEGT.

The TCR comes from a human donor with multiple sclerosis. Material for sequencing was CD8+ T cells from PBMCs. The gene calls are TRBV6-1 and TRBJ2-7; 8 bases agree with TRBD1. CDR3 loop: CASSTGQGWYEQYF. The CDR3 bases are TGTGCCAGCAGCACAGGACAGGGTTGGTACGAGCAGTACTTC.